The 5 T cell receptor beta chains reported below all come from one sample, sequenced in a study of cytomegalovirus exposure and HLA in healthy donors (dated by TCRdb to 2016 to 2017). Libraries came from the immunoSEQ multiplex PCR assay. A mixture of 60 forward primers for TCR Vbeta segments and 13 reverse primers for TCR Jbeta segments was used in the multiplex PCR. Imported from immuneACCESS, the table was reduced by TCRdb to in-frame sequences with V and J called. These copies leave out some clones; in studies compared against another copy, an unresolved V gene accounts for under half, and the cause of the remainder is not known. The sample records 140,000 or so clones, about 75% of which are singletons. The top ten clones comprise approximately 1.6% of the sample. The sample comprised PBMCs. The source of these receptors is a woman aged 25 to 39 in good health and CMV-seronegative.

This rearrangement joins TRBV18 to TRBJ2-3; a possible D gene is TRBD2 (6 bases). Trimming pared 8 bases from V and 2 bases from J, leaving 17 bases between. CDR1 and CDR2 from the germline V gene are KGHSH and LQKENI. CDR3 length: 15 residues. For the CDR3, the DNA is TGTGCCAGCACCGTAGTAGGAGGGAACACAGATACGCAGTATTTT. Its protein product is CASTVVGGNTDTQYF.

V gene TRBV11-2 combines with J gene TRBJ2-7; 7 nucleotides match TRBD1. J gave up 1 base and V 3 bases, and 6 bases lay outside the gene matches. The CDR3 runs 15 residues. CDR1 is SGHAT and CDR2 is FQNNGV in the germline V gene. Here the CDR3 reads CASSFIGTDSYEQYF. CDR3 DNA: TGTGCCAGCAGCTTTATTGGGACAGATTCCTACGAGCAGTACTTC.

The V and J genes are TRBV29-1 and TRBJ2-3, with 9 bases matching TRBD1. V lost 6 bases and J lost 2; bases outside the gene matches: 12. From germline, CDR1 is SQVTM and CDR2 ANQGSEA. CDR3 length equals 16 residues. DNA for the CDR3: TGCAGCGTCCCCCCAAGGACAGGGGCTAACACAGATACGCAGTATTTT. Translating it yields CSVPPRTGANTDTQYF.

The V gene is TRBV9, the J gene TRBJ2-3; 13 bases map to TRBD2. V lost 4 bases and J lost 2; bases outside the gene matches: 1. The CDR3 extends over 15 amino acids. Germline CDR1 is SGDLS and CDR2 is YYNGEE. Written as DNA, the CDR3 is TGTGCCAGCAGCACTAGCGGGAGGGCCACAGATACGCAGTATTTT. Residues: CASSTSGRATDTQYF.

This rearrangement joins TRBV18 to TRBJ2-3; TRBD1 is a possible D gene (6 bases). The CDR3 runs to 17 residues. V was pared by 3 bases and J by 4 bases, with 20 bases between. The germline V gene has CDR1 KGHSH and CDR2 LQKENI. The CDR3 DNA reads TGTGCCAGCTCACCCGCTGGGGGCGAGAAGCTGGCAGATACGCAGTATTTT. This encodes CASSPAGGEKLADTQYF.